This TCR beta chain was captured by sequencing in a study of blood T cell repertoires in COVID-19. Study-wide background: Material from acute and convalescent COVID-19 was sourced from the United States, Italy and Spain. T cells, B-cell-depleted T cells, or PBMCs provided the cDNA or gDNA that served as material.

V shed 3 bases and J 7 bases; nucleotides not matched to a gene: 4. The CDR3 totals 15 residues. Per the germline V gene, CDR1 is SGHRS and CDR2 is YFSETQ. Source study methods: Scientists estimated how many nucleated cells there were by amplifying reference gene primers. Only in-frame clones appear in the TCRdb table, and some are missing; sequencing was by immunoSEQ multiplex PCR. That table furnishes V, J and clone size, whereas the DNA furnished D and trimming. The table has 55,000 to 65,000 clones, about nine tenths seen once; the top ten hold over 2%. The receptor was isolated from a man aged 55 to 70 with acute or convalescent COVID-19. The rearrangement links TRBV5-1 to TRBJ1-6; 10 bases are a match to TRBD1. The sample taken for sequencing was peripheral blood. The CDR3 sequence is CASSYRTGGNSPLHF. DNA of the CDR3: TGCGCCAGCAGCTACCGGACAGGGGGAAATTCACCCCTCCACTTT.